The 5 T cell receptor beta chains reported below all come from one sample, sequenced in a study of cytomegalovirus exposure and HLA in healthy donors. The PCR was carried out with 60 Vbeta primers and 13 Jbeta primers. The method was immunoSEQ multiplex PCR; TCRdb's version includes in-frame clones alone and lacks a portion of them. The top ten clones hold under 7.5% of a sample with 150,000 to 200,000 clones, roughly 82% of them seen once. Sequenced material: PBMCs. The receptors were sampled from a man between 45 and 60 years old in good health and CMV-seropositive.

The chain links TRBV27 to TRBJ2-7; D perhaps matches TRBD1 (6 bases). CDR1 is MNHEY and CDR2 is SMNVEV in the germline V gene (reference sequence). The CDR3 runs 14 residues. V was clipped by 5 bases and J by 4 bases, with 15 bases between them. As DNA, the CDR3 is TGTGCCAGCAGTCATGGGGTCACAGGGTACGAGCAGTACTTC. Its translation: CASSHGVTGYEQYF.

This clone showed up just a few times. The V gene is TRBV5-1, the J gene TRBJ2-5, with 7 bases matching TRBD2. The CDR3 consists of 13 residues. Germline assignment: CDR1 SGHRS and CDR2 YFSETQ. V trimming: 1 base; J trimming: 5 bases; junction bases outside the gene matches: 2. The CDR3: CASSLQGGETQYF. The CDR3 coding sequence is TGCGCCAGCAGCTTGCAGGGAGGGGAGACCCAGTACTTC.

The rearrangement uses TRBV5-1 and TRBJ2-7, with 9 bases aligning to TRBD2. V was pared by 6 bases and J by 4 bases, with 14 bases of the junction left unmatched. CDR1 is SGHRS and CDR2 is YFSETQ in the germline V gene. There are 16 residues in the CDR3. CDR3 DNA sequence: TGCGCCAGCACCCTGGACGGCGCGGGGGGGCCATACGAGCAGTACTTC. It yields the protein CASTLDGAGGPYEQYF. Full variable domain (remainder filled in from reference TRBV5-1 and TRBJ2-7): KAGVTQTPRYLIKTRGQQVTLSCSPISGHRSVSWYQQTPGQGLQFLFEYFSETQRNKGNFPGRFSGRQFSNSRSEMNVSTLELGDSALYLCASTLDGAGGPYEQYFGPGTRLTVT.

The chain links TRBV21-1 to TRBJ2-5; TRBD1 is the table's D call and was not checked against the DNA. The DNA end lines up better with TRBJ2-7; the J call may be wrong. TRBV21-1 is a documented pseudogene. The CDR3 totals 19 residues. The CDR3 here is CASSKTTGTGALSSYEQYF. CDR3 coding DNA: TGTGCCAGCAGCAAGACAACCGGGACAGGGGCCCTAAGCTCCTACGAGCAGTACTTC.

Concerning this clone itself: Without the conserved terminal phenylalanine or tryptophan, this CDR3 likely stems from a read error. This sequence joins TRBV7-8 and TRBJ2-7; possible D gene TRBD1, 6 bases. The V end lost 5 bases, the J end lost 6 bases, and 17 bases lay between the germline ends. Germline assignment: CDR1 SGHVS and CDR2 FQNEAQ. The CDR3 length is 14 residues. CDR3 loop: CASSPSSPRGEQYL. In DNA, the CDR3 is TGTGCCAGCAGCCCAAGTTCCCCCAGGGGCGAGCAGTACCTC.